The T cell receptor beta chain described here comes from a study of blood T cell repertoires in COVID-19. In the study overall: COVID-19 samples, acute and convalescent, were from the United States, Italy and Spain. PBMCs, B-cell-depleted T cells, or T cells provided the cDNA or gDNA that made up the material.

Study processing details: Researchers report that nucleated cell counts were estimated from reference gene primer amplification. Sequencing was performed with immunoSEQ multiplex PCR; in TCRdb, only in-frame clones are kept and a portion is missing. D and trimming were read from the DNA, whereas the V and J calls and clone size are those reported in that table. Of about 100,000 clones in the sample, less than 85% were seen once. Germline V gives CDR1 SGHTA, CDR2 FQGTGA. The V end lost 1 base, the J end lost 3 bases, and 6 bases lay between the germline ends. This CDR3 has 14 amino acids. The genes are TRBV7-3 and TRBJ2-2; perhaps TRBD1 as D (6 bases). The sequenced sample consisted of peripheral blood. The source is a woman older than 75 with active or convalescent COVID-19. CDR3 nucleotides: TGTGCCAGCAGCTTAAACAGGGACACCGGGGAGCTGTTTTTT. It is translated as CASSLNRDTGELFF.